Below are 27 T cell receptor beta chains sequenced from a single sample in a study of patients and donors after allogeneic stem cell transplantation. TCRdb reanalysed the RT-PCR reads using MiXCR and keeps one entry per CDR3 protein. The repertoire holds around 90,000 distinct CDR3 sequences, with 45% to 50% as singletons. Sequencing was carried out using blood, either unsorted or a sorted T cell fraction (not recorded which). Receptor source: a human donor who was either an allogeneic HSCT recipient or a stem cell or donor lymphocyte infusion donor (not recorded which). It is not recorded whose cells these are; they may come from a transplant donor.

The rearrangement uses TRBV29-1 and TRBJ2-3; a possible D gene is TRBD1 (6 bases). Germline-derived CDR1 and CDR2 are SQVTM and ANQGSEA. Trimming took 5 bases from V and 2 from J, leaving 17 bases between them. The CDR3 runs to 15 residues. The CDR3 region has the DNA TGCAGCGTTAGGGACGGGACACTTATCACAGATACGCAGTATTTT. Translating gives CSVRDGTLITDTQYF.

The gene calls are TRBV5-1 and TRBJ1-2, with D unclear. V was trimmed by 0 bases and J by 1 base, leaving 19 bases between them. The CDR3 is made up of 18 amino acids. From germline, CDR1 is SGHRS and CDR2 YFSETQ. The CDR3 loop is CASSLEGRSKSNNYGYTF. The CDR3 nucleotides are TGCGCCAGCAGCTTGGAAGGCAGGAGCAAAAGTAATAACTATGGCTACACCTTC. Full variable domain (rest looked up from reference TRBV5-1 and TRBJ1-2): KAGVTQTPRYLIKTRGQQVTLSCSPISGHRSVSWYQQTPGQGLQFLFEYFSETQRNKGNFPGRFSGRQFSNSRSEMNVSTLELGDSALYLCASSLEGRSKSNNYGYTFGSGTRLTVV.

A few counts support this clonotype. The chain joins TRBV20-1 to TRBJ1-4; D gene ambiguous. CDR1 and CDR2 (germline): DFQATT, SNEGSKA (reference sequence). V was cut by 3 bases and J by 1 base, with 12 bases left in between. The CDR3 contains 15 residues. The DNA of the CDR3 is TGCAGTGCTAGCCATGCGGGAGGAACTAATGAAAAACTGTTTTTT. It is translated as CSASHAGGTNEKLFF.

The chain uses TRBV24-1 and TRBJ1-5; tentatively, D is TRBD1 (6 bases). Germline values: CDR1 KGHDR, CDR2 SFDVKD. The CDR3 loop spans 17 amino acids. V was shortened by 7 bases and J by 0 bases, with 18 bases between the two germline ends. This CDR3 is CATSELDSFPSNQPQHF. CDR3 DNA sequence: TGTGCCACCAGCGAATTGGACAGTTTCCCTAGCAATCAGCCCCAGCATTTT.

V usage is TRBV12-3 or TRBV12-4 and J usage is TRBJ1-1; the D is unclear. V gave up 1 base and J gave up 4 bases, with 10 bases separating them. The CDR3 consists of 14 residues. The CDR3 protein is CASSLGTWGTEAFF. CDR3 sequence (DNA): TGTGCCAGCAGTTTAGGGACCTGGGGCACTGAAGCTTTCTTT.

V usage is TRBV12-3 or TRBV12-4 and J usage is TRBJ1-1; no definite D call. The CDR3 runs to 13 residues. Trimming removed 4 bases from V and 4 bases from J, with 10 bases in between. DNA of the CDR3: TGTGCCAGCAGTTCCTGGCTGGGCACTGAAGCTTTCTTT. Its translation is CASSSWLGTEAFF.

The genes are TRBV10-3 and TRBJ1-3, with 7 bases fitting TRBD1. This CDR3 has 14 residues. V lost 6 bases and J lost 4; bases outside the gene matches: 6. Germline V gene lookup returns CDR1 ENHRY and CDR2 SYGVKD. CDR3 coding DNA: TGTGCCATCAGGGACTGGGACAGCGGAAACACCATATATTTT. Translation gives CAIRDWDSGNTIYF.

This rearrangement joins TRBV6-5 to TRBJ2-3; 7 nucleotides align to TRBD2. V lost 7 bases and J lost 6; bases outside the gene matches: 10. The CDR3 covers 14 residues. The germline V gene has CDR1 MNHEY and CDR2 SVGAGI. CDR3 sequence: CASTHTTSRDTQYF. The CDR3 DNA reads TGTGCCAGCACCCACACGACTAGCCGCGATACGCAGTATTTT.

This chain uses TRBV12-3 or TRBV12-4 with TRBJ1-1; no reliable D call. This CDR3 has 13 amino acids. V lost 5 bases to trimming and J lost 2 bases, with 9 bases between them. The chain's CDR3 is CASSKTANTEAFF. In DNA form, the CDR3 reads TGTGCCAGCAGTAAGACGGCTAACACTGAAGCTTTCTTT.

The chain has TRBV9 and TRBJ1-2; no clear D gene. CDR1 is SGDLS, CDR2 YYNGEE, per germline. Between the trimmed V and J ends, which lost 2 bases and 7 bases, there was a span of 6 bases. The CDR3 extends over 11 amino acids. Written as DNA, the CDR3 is TGTGCCAGCAGCGTCGGAGCTGGCTACACCTTC. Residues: CASSVGAGYTF.

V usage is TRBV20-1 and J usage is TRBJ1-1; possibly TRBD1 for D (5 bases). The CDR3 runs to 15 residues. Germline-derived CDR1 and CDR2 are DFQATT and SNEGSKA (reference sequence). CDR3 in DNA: TGCAGGCCTGGGGCCGCACCAAGCATGAACACTGAAGCTTTCTTT. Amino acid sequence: CRPGAAPSMNTEAFF.

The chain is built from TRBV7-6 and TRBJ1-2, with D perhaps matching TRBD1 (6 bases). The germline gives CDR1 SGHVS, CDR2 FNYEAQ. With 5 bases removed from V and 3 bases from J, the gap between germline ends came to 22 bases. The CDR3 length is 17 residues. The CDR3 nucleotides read TGTGCCAGCAGCCCAGGGGCCAGGACGACGTTCCACTATGGCTACACCTTC. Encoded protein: CASSPGARTTFHYGYTF.

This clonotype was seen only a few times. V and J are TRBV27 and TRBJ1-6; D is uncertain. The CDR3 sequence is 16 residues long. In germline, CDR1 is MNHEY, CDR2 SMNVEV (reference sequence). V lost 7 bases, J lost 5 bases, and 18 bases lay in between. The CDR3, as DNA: TGTGCCAGCACCTGGGAGGTCCCAACAAATAATTCACCCCTCCACTTT. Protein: CASTWEVPTNNSPLHF.

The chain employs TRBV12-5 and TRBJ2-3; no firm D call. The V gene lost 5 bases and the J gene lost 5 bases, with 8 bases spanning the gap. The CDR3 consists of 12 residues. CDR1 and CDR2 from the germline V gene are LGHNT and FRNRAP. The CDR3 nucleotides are TGTGCTAGTGGTCTAACAAGAGATACGCAGTATTTT. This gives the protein CASGLTRDTQYF.

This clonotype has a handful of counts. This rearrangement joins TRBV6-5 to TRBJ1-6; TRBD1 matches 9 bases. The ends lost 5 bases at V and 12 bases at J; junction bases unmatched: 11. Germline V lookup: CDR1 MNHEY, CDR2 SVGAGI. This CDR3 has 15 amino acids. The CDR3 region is CASSNRDRDGGPLHF. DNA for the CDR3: TGTGCCAGCAGTAACCGGGACAGGGATGGGGGACCCCTCCACTTT.

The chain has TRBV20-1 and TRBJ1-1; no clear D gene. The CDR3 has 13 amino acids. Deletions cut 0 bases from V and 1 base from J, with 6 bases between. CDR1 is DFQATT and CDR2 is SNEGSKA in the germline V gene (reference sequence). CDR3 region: CSARDPGNTEAFF. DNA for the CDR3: TGCAGTGCTAGAGATCCTGGGAACACTGAAGCTTTCTTT.

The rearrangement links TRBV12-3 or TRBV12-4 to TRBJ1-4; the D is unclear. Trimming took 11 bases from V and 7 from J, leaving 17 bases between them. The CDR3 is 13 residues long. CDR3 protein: CASNRGVGEKLFF. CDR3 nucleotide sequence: TGTGCCTCCAACCGCGGGGTTGGTGAAAAACTGTTTTTT.

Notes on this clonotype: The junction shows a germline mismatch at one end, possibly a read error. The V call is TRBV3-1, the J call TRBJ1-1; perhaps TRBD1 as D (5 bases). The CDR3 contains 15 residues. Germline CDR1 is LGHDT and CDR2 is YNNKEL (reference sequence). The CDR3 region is CASSQDRGGSTGAFF. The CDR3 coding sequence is TGTGCCAGCAGCCAAGATCGGGGGGGTTCCACTGGAGCTTTCTTT.

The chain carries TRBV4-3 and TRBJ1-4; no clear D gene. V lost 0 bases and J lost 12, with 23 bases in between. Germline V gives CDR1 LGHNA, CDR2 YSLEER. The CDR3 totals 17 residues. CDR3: CASSQEVHPLSGVELFF. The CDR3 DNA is TGCGCCAGCAGCCAAGAAGTTCATCCCCTCTCCGGGGTGGAACTGTTTTTT.

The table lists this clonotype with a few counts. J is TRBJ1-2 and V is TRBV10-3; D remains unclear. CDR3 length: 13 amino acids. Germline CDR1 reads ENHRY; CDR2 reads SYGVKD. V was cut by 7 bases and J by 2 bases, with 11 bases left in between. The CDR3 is CAIIGPGNYGYTF. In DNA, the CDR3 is TGTGCCATCATTGGCCCGGGGAACTATGGCTACACCTTC.

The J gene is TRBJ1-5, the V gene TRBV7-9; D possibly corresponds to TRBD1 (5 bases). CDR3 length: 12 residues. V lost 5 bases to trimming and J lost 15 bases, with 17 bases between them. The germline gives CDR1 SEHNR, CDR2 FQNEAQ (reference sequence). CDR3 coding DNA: TGTGCCAGCAGCCGTCCTACAGGCAAGAGGCATTTT. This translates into CASSRPTGKRHF.

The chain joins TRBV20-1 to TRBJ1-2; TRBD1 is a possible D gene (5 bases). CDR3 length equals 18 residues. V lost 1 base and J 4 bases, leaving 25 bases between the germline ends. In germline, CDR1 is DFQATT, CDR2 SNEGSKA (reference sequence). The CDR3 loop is CSARVEHNGAGPSYGYTF. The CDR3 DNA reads TGCAGTGCTAGAGTAGAGCATAACGGGGCAGGGCCCAGCTATGGCTACACCTTC.

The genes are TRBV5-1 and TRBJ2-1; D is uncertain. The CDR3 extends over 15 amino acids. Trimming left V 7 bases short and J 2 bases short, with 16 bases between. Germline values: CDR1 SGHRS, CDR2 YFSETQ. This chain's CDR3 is CASRPGATTYNEQFF. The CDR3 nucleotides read TGCGCCAGCCGGCCCGGAGCGACCACCTACAATGAGCAGTTCTTC.

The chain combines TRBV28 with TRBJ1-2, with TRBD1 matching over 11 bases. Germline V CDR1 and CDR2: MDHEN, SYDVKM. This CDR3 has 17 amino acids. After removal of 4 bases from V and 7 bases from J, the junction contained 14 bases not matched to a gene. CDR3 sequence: CASSSPGQGASFSGYTF. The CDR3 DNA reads TGTGCCAGCAGTTCCCCAGGACAGGGGGCAAGTTTCTCTGGCTACACCTTC.

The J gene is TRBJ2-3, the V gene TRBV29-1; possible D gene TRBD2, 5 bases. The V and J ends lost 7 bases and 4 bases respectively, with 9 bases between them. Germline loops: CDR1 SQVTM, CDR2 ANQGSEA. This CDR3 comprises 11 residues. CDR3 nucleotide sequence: TGCAGCGATCGAGGGCCAGATACGCAGTATTTT. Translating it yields CSDRGPDTQYF.

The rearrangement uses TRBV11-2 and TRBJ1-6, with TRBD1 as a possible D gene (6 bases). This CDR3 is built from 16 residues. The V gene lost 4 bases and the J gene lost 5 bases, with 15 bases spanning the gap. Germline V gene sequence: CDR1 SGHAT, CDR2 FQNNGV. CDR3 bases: TGTGCCAGCAGCTCCCATGGGGGCGCAAATAATTCACCCCTCCACTTT. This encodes CASSSHGGANNSPLHF. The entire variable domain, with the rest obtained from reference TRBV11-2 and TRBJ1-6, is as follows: EAGVAQSPRYKIIEKRQSVAFWCNPISGHATLYWYQQILGQGPKLLIQFQNNGVVDDSQLPKDRFSAERLKGVDSTLKIQPAKLEDSAVYLCASSSHGGANNSPLHFGNGTRLTVT.

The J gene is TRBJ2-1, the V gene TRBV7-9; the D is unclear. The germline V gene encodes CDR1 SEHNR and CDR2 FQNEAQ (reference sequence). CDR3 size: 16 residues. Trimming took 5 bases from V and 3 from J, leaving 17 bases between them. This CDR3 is CASSDTPSAHYNEQFF. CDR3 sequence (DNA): TGTGCCAGCAGCGATACTCCCAGCGCGCACTACAATGAGCAGTTCTTC.